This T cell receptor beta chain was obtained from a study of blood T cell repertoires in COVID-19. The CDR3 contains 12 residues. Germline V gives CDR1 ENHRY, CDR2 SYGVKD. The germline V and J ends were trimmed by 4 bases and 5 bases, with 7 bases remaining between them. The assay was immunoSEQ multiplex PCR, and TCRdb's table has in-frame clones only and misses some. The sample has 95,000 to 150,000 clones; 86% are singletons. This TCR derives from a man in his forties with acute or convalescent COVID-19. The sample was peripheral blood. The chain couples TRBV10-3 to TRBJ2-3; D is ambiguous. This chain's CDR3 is CAISGPGDTQYF. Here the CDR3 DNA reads TGTGCCATCAGTGGTCCCGGAGATACGCAGTATTTT.